This T cell receptor (beta chain) is drawn from a study of CD8+ T cells in alopecia areata. Regarding the study as a whole: Uncertainty about whether baseline CD8+ expansion is linked to response remains, with one nonresponder. Lesional scalp, especially alopecia totalis/universalis, showed higher clonality than normal scalp.

cDNA serving as the sequencing template came from extracted, reverse transcribed RNA. The assay was immunoSEQ multiplex PCR, and TCRdb's table has in-frame clones only and misses some. This sample has about 120,000 clones, with 53% found just once. As for treatment: oral pan-JAK inhibitor, 5-10 mg twice daily. Collected material from alopecia areata patients comprised lesional scalp punch biopsies and peripheral blood. Researchers picked out CD4+ and CD8+ T cells from PBMCs by sorting. A note on this clone: What it recognizes is unknown.

The sequence was collected from a human donor with alopecia areata. The sample consisted of CD4+ T cells sorted from blood, taken at week 4, from a patient treated with tofacitinib.

CDR3 in DNA: TGTGCCTGGAAGGGGTCAGGCGAAGCTTTCTTT. This gives the protein CAWKGSGEAFF. The chain joins TRBV30 to TRBJ1-1, with D possibly TRBD1 on 5 matching bases. Trimming cost V 4 bases and J 8 bases, with 11 bases left between them. CDR3 length equals 11 residues. CDR1 and CDR2 (germline): GTSNPN, SVGIG (reference sequence).